Listed below are T cell receptor beta chains from one sample, sequenced in a study of regulatory T cells in long-lasting Graves disease. A single record per CDR3 protein comes from TCRdb applying MiXCR to the multiplex PCR reads. This sample has 680,000 or so distinct CDR3 sequences; approximately 15% occur once, and the top ten carry 15% to 20%. This sample was also put to use in a study of T cells in Graves' hyperthyroidism and ophthalmopathy.

The source was peripheral blood mononuclear cells (PBMCs), collected at new diagnosis, from a patient treated with antithyroid drugs. These receptor sequences come from a woman in her 30s with Graves disease. The CDR3 runs from the conserved cysteine through the conserved F or W. The D gene is left open where the match is weak. Rows give clone size only sometimes, using once, few, many, or a class for an expanded clone.

15	TRBV9	.	.	TRBJ1-6	CASSLLGIANSPLHF	TGTGCCAGCAGCTTATTAGGGATCGCGAATTCACCCCTCCACTTT
14	TRBV30	.	few	TRBJ2-1	CAWSLGSSYNEQFF	TGTGCCTGGAGTCTCGGGAGCTCCTACAATGAGCAGTTCTTC
13	TRBV7-3	.	many	TRBJ2-3	CASSLAVQGTQYF	TGTGCCAGCAGCTTGGCGGTCCAGGGTACGCAGTATTTT
15	TRBV5-4	TRBD2	.	TRBJ2-7	CASSWGLAGDDEQYF	TGTGCCAGCAGCTGGGGACTAGCGGGAGACGACGAGCAGTACTTC
13	TRBV7-2	TRBD1	many	TRBJ1-2	CASSSPSPGGSTF	TGTGCCAGCAGCTCGCCAAGCCCAGGGGGGAGCACCTTC
17	TRBV30	.	.	TRBJ2-1	CAWSSPEGGPSYNEQFF	TGTGCCTGGAGCTCCCCGGAGGGGGGCCCGTCCTACAATGAGCAGTTCTTC
15	TRBV6-5	TRBD1	once	TRBJ2-7	CASSYRQGSSYEQYF	TGTGCCAGCAGCTACCGACAGGGGTCATCCTACGAGCAGTACTTC
14	TRBV28	.	many	TRBJ2-1	CASSIMTAANEQFF	TGTGCCAGCTCCATTATGACGGCAGCCAATGAGCAGTTCTTC
15	TRBV2	.	many	TRBJ2-7	CASSYTFSGSYEQYF	TGTGCCAGCAGCTATACTTTTTCGGGATCCTACGAGCAGTACTTC
16	TRBV14	.	.	TRBJ1-6	CASSHGWYTNNSPLHF	TGTGCCAGCAGCCACGGGTGGTATACCAATAATTCACCCCTCCACTTT
13	TRBV13	.	.	TRBJ2-1	CATESKSYNEQFF	TGTGCCACCGAGTCAAAATCCTACAATGAGCAGTTCTTC